This T cell receptor beta chain emerged from a study of shared clonotypes between healthy human individuals. On this clone: Its target is unknown.

Notes on the study in general: Generation of non-shared clonotypes was less probable than generation of clonotypes shared by all four donors.

It was at deep level that the assay was run. Sequencing used immunoSEQ multiplex PCR; TCRdb keeps in-frame clones, though not all of them. The sample holds around 2,000,000 clones, about 95% seen once. Terminally differentiated effector memory CD45RA+ cells were left out of the naive CD8 fraction, which was CD45RO-negative and positively selected for CCR7. Germline V gives CDR1 GTSNPN, CDR2 SVGIG (reference sequence). The CDR3 length is 13 residues. Trimming pared 3 bases from V and 5 bases from J, leaving 10 bases between. The TCR sequence derives from a man between 18 and 35 years old in good health. What was sequenced was naive CD8+ T cells sorted from blood. This rearrangement joins TRBV30 to TRBJ2-2; D is possibly TRBD1 (5 bases). CDR3 sequence reads: CAWRFQGTGELFF. The CDR3 region has the DNA TGTGCCTGGAGGTTCCAGGGAACCGGGGAGCTGTTTTTT.